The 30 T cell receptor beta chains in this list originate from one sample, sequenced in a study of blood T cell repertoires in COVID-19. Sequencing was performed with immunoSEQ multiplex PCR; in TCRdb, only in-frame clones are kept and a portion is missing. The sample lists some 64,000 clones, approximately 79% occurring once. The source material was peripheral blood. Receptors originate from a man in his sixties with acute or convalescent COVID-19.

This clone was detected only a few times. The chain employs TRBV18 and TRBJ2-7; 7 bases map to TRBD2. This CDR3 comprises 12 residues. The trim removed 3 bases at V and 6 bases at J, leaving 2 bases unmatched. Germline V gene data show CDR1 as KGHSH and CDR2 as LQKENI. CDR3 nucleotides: TGTGCCAGCTCACCGGGGGGGTTCGAGCAGTACTTC. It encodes CASSPGGFEQYF.

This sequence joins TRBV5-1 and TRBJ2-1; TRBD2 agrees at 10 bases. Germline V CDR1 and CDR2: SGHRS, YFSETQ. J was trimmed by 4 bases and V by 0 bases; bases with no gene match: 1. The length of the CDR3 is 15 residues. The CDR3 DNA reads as TGCGCCAGCAGCTTGGCTAGCGGGGGTTACAATGAGCAGTTCTTC. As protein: CASSLASGGYNEQFF.

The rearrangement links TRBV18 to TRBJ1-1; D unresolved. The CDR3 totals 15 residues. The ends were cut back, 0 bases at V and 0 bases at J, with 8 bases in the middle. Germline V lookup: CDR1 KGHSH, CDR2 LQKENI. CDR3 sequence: CASSPPHGLNTEAFF. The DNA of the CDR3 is TGTGCCAGCTCACCACCGCACGGTTTGAACACTGAAGCTTTCTTT.

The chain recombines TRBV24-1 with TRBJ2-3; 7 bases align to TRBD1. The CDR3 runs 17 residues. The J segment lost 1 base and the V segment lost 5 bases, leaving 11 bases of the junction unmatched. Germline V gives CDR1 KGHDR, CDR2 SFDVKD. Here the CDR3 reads CATSGYDREGGTDTQYF. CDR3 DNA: TGTGCCACCAGTGGGTATGACAGGGAAGGGGGCACAGATACGCAGTATTTT.

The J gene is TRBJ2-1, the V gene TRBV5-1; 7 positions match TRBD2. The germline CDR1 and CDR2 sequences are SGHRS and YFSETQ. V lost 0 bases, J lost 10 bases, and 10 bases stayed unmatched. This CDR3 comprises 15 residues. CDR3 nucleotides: TGCGCCAGCAGCTTGGGCGGGAGTCTAATCGGGGAGCAGTTCTTC. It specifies CASSLGGSLIGEQFF.

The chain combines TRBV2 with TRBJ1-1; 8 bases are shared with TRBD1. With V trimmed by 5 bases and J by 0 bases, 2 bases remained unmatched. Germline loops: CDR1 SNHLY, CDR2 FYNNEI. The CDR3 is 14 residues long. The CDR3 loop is CASSRQGMNTEAFF. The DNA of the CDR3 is TGTGCCAGCAGTCGACAGGGGATGAACACTGAAGCTTTCTTT.

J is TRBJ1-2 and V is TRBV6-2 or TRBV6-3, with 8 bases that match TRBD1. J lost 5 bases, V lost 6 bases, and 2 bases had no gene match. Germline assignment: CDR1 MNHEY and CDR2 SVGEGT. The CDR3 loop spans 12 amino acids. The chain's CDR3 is CASSDRGYGYTF. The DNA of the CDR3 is TGTGCCAGCAGCGACAGGGGTTATGGCTACACCTTC.

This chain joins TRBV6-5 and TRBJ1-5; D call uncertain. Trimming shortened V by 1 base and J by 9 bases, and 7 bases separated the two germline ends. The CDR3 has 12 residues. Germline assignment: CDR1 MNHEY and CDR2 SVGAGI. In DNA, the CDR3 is TGTGCCAGCAGTTACTACGGAGGGCCCCAGCATTTT. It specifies CASSYYGGPQHF.

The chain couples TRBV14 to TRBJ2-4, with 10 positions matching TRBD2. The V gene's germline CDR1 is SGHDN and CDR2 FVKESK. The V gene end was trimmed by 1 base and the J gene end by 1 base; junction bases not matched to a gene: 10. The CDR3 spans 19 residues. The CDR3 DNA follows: TGTGCCAGCAGCCAAGGTCCGTCCCTAGCGGGAGTTGCCAAAAACATTCAGTACTTC. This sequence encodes CASSQGPSLAGVAKNIQYF.

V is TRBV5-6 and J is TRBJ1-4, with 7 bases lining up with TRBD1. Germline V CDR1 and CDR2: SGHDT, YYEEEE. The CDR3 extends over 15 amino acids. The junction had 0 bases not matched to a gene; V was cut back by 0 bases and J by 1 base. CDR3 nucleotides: TGTGCCAGCAGCTTGGGACAGGGAACTAATGAAAAACTGTTTTTT. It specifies CASSLGQGTNEKLFF.

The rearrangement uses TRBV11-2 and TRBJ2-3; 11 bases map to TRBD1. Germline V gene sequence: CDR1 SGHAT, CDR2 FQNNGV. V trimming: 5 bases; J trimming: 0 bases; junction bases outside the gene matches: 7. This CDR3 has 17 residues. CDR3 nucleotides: TGTGCCAGCAGCCCAGGACAGGGGGCGATGAGCACAGATACGCAGTATTTT. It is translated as CASSPGQGAMSTDTQYF.

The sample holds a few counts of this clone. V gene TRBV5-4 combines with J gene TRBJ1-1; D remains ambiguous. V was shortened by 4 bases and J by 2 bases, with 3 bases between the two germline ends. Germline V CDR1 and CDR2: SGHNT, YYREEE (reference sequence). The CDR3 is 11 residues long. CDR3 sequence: CASSTNTEAFF. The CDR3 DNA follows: TGTGCCAGCAGCACTAACACTGAAGCTTTCTTT. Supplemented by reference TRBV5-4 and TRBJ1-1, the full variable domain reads ETGVTQSPTHLIKTRGQQVTLRCSSQSGHNTVSWYQQALGQGPQFIFQYYREEENGRGNFPPRFSGLQFPNYSSELNVNALELDDSALYLCASSTNTEAFFGQGTRLTVV.

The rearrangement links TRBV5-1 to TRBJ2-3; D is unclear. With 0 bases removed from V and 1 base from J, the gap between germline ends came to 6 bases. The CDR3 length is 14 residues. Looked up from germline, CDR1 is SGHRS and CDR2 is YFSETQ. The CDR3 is CASSLASGTDTQYF. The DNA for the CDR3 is TGCGCCAGCAGCTTGGCCTCAGGCACAGATACGCAGTATTTT.

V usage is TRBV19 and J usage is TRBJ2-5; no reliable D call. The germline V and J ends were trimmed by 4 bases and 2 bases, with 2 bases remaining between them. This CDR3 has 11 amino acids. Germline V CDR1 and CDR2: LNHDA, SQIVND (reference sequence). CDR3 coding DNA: TGTGCCAGTAGTACACAAGAGACCCAGTACTTC. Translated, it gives CASSTQETQYF.

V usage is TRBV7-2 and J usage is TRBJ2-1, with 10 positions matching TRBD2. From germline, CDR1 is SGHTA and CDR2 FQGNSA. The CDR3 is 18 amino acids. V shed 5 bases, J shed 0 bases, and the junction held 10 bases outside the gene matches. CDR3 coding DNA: TGTGCCAGCAGCCCCCGGACTAGCGGCACGAGCTCCTACAATGAGCAGTTCTTC. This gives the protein CASSPRTSGTSSYNEQFF.

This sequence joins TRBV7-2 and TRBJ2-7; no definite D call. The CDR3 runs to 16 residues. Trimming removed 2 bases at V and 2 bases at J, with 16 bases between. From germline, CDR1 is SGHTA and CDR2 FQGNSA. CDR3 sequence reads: CASSLFVITAAYEQYF. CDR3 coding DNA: TGTGCCAGCAGCTTATTCGTTATAACAGCCGCCTACGAGCAGTACTTC.

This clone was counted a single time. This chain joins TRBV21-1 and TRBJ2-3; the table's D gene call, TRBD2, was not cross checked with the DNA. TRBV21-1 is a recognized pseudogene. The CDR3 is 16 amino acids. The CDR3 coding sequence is TGTGCCAGCAGTTCCGAGACTAGGGTATGGAAAGATACGCAGTATTTT. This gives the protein CASSSETRVWKDTQYF.

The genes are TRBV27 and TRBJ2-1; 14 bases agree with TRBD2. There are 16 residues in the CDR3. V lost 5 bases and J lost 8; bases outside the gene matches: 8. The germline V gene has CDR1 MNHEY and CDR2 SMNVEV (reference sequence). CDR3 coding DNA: TGTGCCAGCAGTAAAGCCGGACTAGCGGGAGGTGATGAGCAGTTCTTC. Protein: CASSKAGLAGGDEQFF.

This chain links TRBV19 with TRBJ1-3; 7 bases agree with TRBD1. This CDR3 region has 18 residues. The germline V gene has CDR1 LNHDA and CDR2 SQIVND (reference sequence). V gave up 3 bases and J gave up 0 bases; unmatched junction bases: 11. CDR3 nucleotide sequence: TGTGCCAGTAGTATTACCGGGACAGTCAAAGTCTCTGGAAACACCATATATTTT. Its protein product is CASSITGTVKVSGNTIYF.

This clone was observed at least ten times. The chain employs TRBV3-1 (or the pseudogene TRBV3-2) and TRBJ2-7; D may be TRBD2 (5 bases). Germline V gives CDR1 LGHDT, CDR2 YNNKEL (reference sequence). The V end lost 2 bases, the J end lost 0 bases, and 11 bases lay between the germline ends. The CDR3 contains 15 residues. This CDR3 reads CASSQLQRHSYEQYF. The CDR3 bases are TGTGCCAGCAGCCAACTCCAGCGGCACTCCTACGAGCAGTACTTC.

In DNA form, the CDR3 reads TGTGCCATCAGTACGAATCTGGCGGGAGTCAAAAACATTCAGTACTTC. Protein: CAISTNLAGVKNIQYF. The chain employs TRBV10-3 and TRBJ2-4, with TRBD2 matching 7 bases. The CDR3 is 16 amino acids. Germline CDR1 ENHRY, CDR2 SYGVKD. Germline trimming cut 5 bases from V and 3 bases from J; bases unmatched to any gene: 10.

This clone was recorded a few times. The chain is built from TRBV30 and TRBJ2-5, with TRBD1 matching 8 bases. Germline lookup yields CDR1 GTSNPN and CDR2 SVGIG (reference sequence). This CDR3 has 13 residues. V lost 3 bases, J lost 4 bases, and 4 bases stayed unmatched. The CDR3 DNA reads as TGTGCCTGGAGACAAGGACAGGGAGAGACCCAGTACTTC. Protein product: CAWRQGQGETQYF. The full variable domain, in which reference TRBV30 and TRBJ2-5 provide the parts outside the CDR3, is SQTIHQWPATLVQPVGSPLSLECTVEGTSNPNLYWYRQAAGRGLQLLFYSVGIGQISSEVPQNLSASRPQDRQFILSSKKLLLSDSGFYLCAWRQGQGETQYFGPGTRLLVL.

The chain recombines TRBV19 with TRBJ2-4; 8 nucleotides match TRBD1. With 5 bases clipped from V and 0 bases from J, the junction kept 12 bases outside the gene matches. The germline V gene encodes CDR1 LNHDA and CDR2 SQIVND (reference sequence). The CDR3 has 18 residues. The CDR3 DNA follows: TGTGCCAGTAGTGTCTCAGGGGGCGGGTCGGGAGCCAAAAACATTCAGTACTTC. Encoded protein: CASSVSGGGSGAKNIQYF. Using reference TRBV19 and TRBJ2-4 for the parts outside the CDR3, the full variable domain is DGGITQSPKYLFRKEGQNVTLSCEQNLNHDAMYWYRQDPGQGLRLIYYSQIVNDFQKGDIAEGYSVSREKKESFPLTVTSAQKNPTAFYLCASSVSGGGSGAKNIQYFGAGTRLSVL.

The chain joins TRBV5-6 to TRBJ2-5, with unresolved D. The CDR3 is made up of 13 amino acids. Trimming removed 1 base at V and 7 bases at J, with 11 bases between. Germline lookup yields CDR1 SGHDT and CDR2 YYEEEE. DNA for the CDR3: TGTGCCAGCAGCTTGCCCACCCCGGGGACCCAGTACTTC. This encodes CASSLPTPGTQYF.

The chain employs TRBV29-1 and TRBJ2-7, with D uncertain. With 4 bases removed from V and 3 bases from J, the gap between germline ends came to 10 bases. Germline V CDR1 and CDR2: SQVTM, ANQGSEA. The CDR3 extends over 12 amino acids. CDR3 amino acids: CSVGASFYEQYF. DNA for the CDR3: TGCAGCGTTGGTGCGTCCTTCTACGAGCAGTACTTC.

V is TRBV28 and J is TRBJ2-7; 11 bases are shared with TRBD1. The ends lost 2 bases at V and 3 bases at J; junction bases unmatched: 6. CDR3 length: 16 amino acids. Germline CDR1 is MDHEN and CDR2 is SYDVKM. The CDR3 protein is CASSLLSGTGGYEQYF. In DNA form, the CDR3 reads TGTGCCAGCAGTTTACTGTCCGGGACAGGGGGCTACGAGCAGTACTTC.

This chain's CDR3 is CASSRQILNNEQFF. The CDR3 DNA follows: TGTGCCAGCAGCCGACAAATTCTTAACAATGAGCAGTTCTTC. The chain joins TRBV3-1 (or the pseudogene TRBV3-2) to TRBJ2-1, with no clear D. Per germline, CDR1 LGHDT and CDR2 YNNKEL (reference sequence). This CDR3 region has 14 residues. Trimming removed 4 bases from V and 5 bases from J, with 12 bases in between.

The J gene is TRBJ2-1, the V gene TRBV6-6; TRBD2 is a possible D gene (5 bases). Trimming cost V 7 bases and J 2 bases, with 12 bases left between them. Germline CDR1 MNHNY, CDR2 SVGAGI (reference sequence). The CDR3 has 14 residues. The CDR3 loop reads CASTTASTYNEQFF. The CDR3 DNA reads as TGTGCCAGCACAACAGCTAGCACCTACAATGAGCAGTTCTTC.

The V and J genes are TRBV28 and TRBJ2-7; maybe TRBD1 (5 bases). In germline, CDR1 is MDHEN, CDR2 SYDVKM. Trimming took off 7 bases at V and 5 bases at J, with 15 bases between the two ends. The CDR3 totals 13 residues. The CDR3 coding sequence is TGTGCCAGCACACCAGACAGTGTACACGAGCAGTACTTC. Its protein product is CASTPDSVHEQYF. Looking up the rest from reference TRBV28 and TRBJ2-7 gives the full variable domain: DVKVTQSSRYLVKRTGEKVFLECVQDMDHENMFWYRQDPGLGLRLIYFSYDVKMKEKGDIPEGYSVSREKKERFSLILESASTNQTSMYLCASTPDSVHEQYFGPGTRLTVT.

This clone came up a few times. Here the CDR3 reads CASSLASGSPPGELFF. CDR3 nucleotides: TGTGCCAGCAGCTTGGCCAGCGGGAGTCCCCCCGGGGAGCTGTTTTTT. The V gene is TRBV5-4, the J gene TRBJ2-2; 8 bases match TRBD2. The V and J ends lost 0 bases and 6 bases, in that order; junction bases with no gene match: 7. The CDR3 is 16 amino acids. Per germline, CDR1 SGHNT and CDR2 YYREEE (reference sequence).